The 28 T cell receptor beta chains below come from one sample, sequenced in a study of T cell responses to AZD1222 COVID-19 vaccine. Data came from immunoSEQ multiplex PCR; TCRdb stores just in-frame clones and leaves some out. The table records about 180,000 clones, approximately 94% of them present only once. The sample consisted of peripheral blood, taken 28 days after the second AZD1222 dose. These receptors were collected from an adult who received the AZD1222 COVID-19 vaccine.

J is TRBJ2-6 and V is TRBV11-3; 7 bases align to TRBD2. Trimming took 3 bases from V and 0 from J; bases not matched to a gene: 5. Germline-derived CDR1 and CDR2 are SGHNT and YENEEA. The CDR3 consists of 17 residues. The CDR3 region has the DNA TGTGCCAGCAGCTTTCTAGCGGTTAACTCTGGGGCCAACGTCCTGACTTTC. This translates into CASSFLAVNSGANVLTF.

The chain carries TRBV20-1 and TRBJ1-5; 7 bases are a match to TRBD1. Per germline, CDR1 DFQATT and CDR2 SNEGSKA (reference sequence). The CDR3 is 20 amino acids. V shed 3 bases and J 0 bases; nucleotides not matched to a gene: 20. In DNA form, the CDR3 reads TGCAGTGCTAGTGCCCCCCCCGACAGGGACCCGGCTTATAGCAATCAGCCCCAGCATTTT. This codes for CSASAPPDRDPAYSNQPQHF.

This clone is a singleton in its sample. The chain couples TRBV28 to TRBJ2-6; TRBD1 matches at 10 bases. CDR1 and CDR2 from the germline V gene are MDHEN and SYDVKM. The CDR3 has 16 amino acids. With V trimmed by 8 bases and J by 2 bases, 6 bases remained unmatched. The CDR3 protein is CASQGTGVAGANVLTF. For the CDR3, the DNA is TGTGCCAGCCAGGGGACAGGGGTCGCTGGGGCCAACGTCCTGACTTTC.

This rearrangement joins TRBV6-5 to TRBJ1-2; D is perhaps TRBD1 (6 bases). V was shortened by 2 bases and J by 3 bases, with 7 bases between the two germline ends. The germline gives CDR1 MNHEY, CDR2 SVGAGI. This CDR3 comprises 13 residues. The chain's CDR3 is CASSYGGHYGYTF. Written as DNA, the CDR3 is TGTGCCAGCAGTTACGGGGGCCACTATGGCTACACCTTC.

The genes are TRBV7-2 and TRBJ2-7; D call uncertain. The CDR3 length is 12 residues. V lost 5 bases to trimming and J lost 4 bases, with 9 bases between them. The germline gives CDR1 SGHTA, CDR2 FQGNSA. The DNA for the CDR3 is TGTGCCAGCAGCCCAGCCGCGTACGAGCAGTACTTC. Translated, it gives CASSPAAYEQYF.

The chain uses TRBV15 and TRBJ1-5; no reliable D call. V was cut by 0 bases and J by 7 bases, with 13 bases left in between. The CDR3 covers 15 residues. The V gene's germline CDR1 is LNHNV and CDR2 YYDKDF (reference sequence). CDR3 sequence reads: CATSRDRRGIQPQHF. Here the CDR3 DNA reads TGTGCCACCAGCAGAGATCGGCGGGGAATCCAGCCCCAGCATTTT.

This chain joins TRBV10-3 and TRBJ2-5; 10 nucleotides agree with TRBD2. Germline trimming cut 8 bases from V and 4 bases from J; bases unmatched to any gene: 13. The CDR3 runs 16 residues. Germline V lookup: CDR1 ENHRY, CDR2 SYGVKD. The CDR3 loop is CAISRGAGGMRETQYF. The CDR3 DNA follows: TGTGCCATCTCTAGGGGAGCGGGGGGGATGAGAGAGACCCAGTACTTC.

V is TRBV30 and J is TRBJ1-5; maybe TRBD1 (5 bases). V was trimmed by 0 bases and J by 7 bases, leaving 7 bases between them. Germline V CDR1 and CDR2: GTSNPN, SVGIG (reference sequence). The CDR3 has 12 amino acids. The chain's CDR3 is CAWSVRGQPQHF. The CDR3 DNA reads TGTGCCTGGAGTGTCCGGGGCCAGCCCCAGCATTTT.

CDR3 bases: TGTGCCAGTTCTTATGGACAGAGCTCCTACAATGAGCAGTTCTTC. Its translation is CASSYGQSSYNEQFF. The chain has TRBV19 and TRBJ2-1; tentatively, D is TRBD1 (6 bases). The CDR3 is made up of 15 amino acids. Germline CDR1 and CDR2: LNHDA and SQIVND (reference sequence). Trimming took 8 bases from V and 0 from J, leaving 14 bases between them.

The count of this clone is one. The chain has TRBV3-1 (or the pseudogene TRBV3-2) and TRBJ1-3; a possible D gene is TRBD1 (6 bases). V was shortened by 0 bases and J by 0 bases, with 9 bases between the two germline ends. Germline V CDR1 and CDR2: LGHDT, YNNKEL (reference sequence). CDR3 length equals 16 residues. DNA for the CDR3: TGTGCCAGCAGCCAAGAACAGGGCTTCTCTGGAAACACCATATATTTT. Translated, it gives CASSQEQGFSGNTIYF.

CDR3 region: CAGRATWADTQYF. The CDR3 nucleotides are TGTGCCGGACGGGCGACTTGGGCAGATACGCAGTATTTT. The chain recombines TRBV7-2 with TRBJ2-3; D is unresolved. V was pared by 11 bases and J by 4 bases, with 16 bases between. Per the germline V gene, CDR1 is SGHTA and CDR2 is FQGNSA. The CDR3 covers 13 residues.

V gene TRBV11-2 combines with J gene TRBJ2-3, with 8 bases matching TRBD1. Germline V gene sequence: CDR1 SGHAT, CDR2 FQNNGV. J gave up 2 bases and V 5 bases, and 6 bases lay outside the gene matches. This CDR3 has 15 amino acids. This chain's CDR3 is CASSTGTGTTDTQYF. The CDR3 nucleotides are TGTGCCAGCAGCACCGGGACAGGCACCACAGATACGCAGTATTTT.

The rearrangement uses TRBV2 and TRBJ1-6; no reliable D call. The CDR3 is made up of 14 amino acids. Trimming took 3 bases from V and 3 from J, leaving 6 bases between them. Looked up from germline, CDR1 is SNHLY and CDR2 is FYNNEI. CDR3 sequence: CASSDEVYNSPLHF. The CDR3 DNA is TGTGCCAGCAGTGACGAGGTCTATAATTCACCCCTCCACTTT.

The chain is built from TRBV28 and TRBJ1-5, with no clear D. V lost 3 bases, J lost 2 bases, and 11 bases lay in between. CDR1 and CDR2 (germline): MDHEN, SYDVKM. The CDR3 loop spans 15 amino acids. This CDR3 reads CASSLASRGNQPQHF. DNA for the CDR3: TGTGCCAGCAGTTTGGCGTCACGAGGCAATCAGCCCCAGCATTTT.

The chain recombines TRBV27 with TRBJ1-1; tentative D call: TRBD1 (6 bases). Trimming stripped 6 bases from V and 4 bases from J, with 18 bases between. Germline CDR1 reads MNHEY; CDR2 reads SMNVEV (reference sequence). This CDR3 is built from 15 residues. In DNA form, the CDR3 reads TGTGCCAGCAGACCCGACAGGCTACCCACCACTGAAGCTTTCTTT. Protein: CASRPDRLPTTEAFF.

The V and J genes are TRBV27 and TRBJ2-7, with TRBD2 matching over 12 bases. V shed 6 bases, J shed 2 bases, and the junction held 11 bases outside the gene matches. CDR3 length: 17 residues. Germline-derived CDR1 and CDR2 are MNHEY and SMNVEV (reference sequence). The CDR3 DNA reads as TGTGCCAGCAGGACTGGGACTAGCGGGCACCGAGCCTACGAGCAGTACTTC. It codes for CASRTGTSGHRAYEQYF.

The chain carries TRBV11-3 and TRBJ2-2, with 11 bases fitting TRBD2. V shed 1 base and J 6 bases; nucleotides not matched to a gene: 4. The CDR3 is 16 amino acids. In germline, CDR1 is SGHNT, CDR2 YENEEA. The CDR3 sequence: CASSLVAGGPAGELFF. CDR3 nucleotides: TGTGCCAGCAGCTTAGTAGCGGGGGGGCCTGCCGGGGAGCTGTTTTTT.

The chain links TRBV6-5 to TRBJ2-5; D may be TRBD1 or TRBD2 (5 bases each). This CDR3 has 14 residues. Germline CDR1 reads MNHEY; CDR2 reads SVGAGI. Trimming left V 7 bases short and J 5 bases short, with 17 bases between. Here the CDR3 reads CASTRDGVEETQYF. In DNA form, the CDR3 reads TGTGCCAGCACCCGGGACGGGGTGGAGGAGACCCAGTACTTC.

V gene TRBV7-8 combines with J gene TRBJ1-2; 7 bases fit TRBD1. The germline gives CDR1 SGHVS, CDR2 FQNEAQ. This CDR3 is 15 amino acids long. V trimming: 5 bases; J trimming: 2 bases; junction bases outside the gene matches: 8. The CDR3 here is CASSARDSLNYGYTF. The DNA of the CDR3 is TGTGCCAGCAGCGCGAGGGACAGCTTAAACTATGGCTACACCTTC. Using reference TRBV7-8 and TRBJ1-2 for the parts outside the CDR3, the full variable domain is GAGVSQSPRYKVAKRGQDVALRCDPISGHVSLFWYQQALGQGPEFLTYFQNEAQLDKSGLPSDRFFAERPEGSVSTLKIQRTQQEDSAVYLCASSARDSLNYGYTFGSGTRLTVV.

The chain couples TRBV2 to TRBJ2-5; D perhaps matches TRBD2 (5 bases). The CDR3 is made up of 17 amino acids. The V and J ends lost 1 base and 2 bases respectively, with 17 bases between them. Germline CDR1 and CDR2: SNHLY and FYNNEI. This CDR3 reads CASSEVGLALKQETQYF. In DNA form, the CDR3 reads TGTGCCAGCAGTGAAGTCGGGCTAGCACTTAAGCAAGAGACCCAGTACTTC. The complete variable domain, with remaining parts taken from reference TRBV2 and TRBJ2-5, reads EPEVTQTPSHQVTQMGQEVILRCVPISNHLYFYWYRQILGQKVEFLVSFYNNEISEKSEIFDDQFSVERPDGSNFTLKIRSTKLEDSAMYFCASSEVGLALKQETQYFGPGTRLLVL.

This sequence joins TRBV11-2 and TRBJ1-3, with 7 nucleotides matching TRBD1. The CDR3 is 17 amino acids. Germline V gives CDR1 SGHAT, CDR2 FQNNGV. V was clipped by 5 bases and J by 3 bases; unmatched bases: 13. The CDR3 DNA is TGTGCCAGCAGCCCAACAGGGGATGGGTCTTTTGGAAACACCATATATTTT. The encoded protein is CASSPTGDGSFGNTIYF.

The chain links TRBV30 to TRBJ2-7; 9 positions agree with TRBD1. Germline trimming cut 4 bases from V and 4 bases from J; bases unmatched to any gene: 8. Germline V CDR1 and CDR2: GTSNPN, SVGIG (reference sequence). The CDR3 loop spans 14 amino acids. CDR3 sequence (DNA): TGTGCCTGGATACCCGGGACAGGGTTATACGAGCAGTACTTC. The encoded protein is CAWIPGTGLYEQYF.

The rearrangement uses TRBV19 and TRBJ1-2; D may be TRBD1 (5 bases). Germline V lookup: CDR1 LNHDA, CDR2 SQIVND (reference sequence). The V and J ends lost 6 bases and 0 bases respectively, with 14 bases between them. The CDR3 extends over 15 amino acids. CDR3 nucleotide sequence: TGTGCCAGTAGCCCCCAGGGATTAGCTAACTATGGCTACACCTTC. This gives the protein CASSPQGLANYGYTF.

The chain has TRBV7-9 and TRBJ2-1; D remains ambiguous. Trimming removed 4 bases at V and 8 bases at J, with 21 bases between. Germline V gene lookup returns CDR1 SEHNR and CDR2 FQNEAQ (reference sequence). This CDR3 is built from 16 residues. In nucleotides, the CDR3 is TGTGCCAGCAGCTCCGACGGCGGTCCTTGGTTCGATGAGCAGTTCTTC. The encoded protein is CASSSDGGPWFDEQFF. The full variable domain, in which reference TRBV7-9 and TRBJ2-1 provide the parts outside the CDR3, is DTGVSQNPRHKITKRGQNVTFRCDPISEHNRLYWYRQTLGQGPEFLTYFQNEAQLEKSRLLSDRFSAERPKGSFSTLEIQRTEQGDSAMYLCASSSDGGPWFDEQFFGPGTRLTVL.

V usage is TRBV5-4 and J usage is TRBJ2-5, with unresolved D. Per germline, CDR1 SGHNT and CDR2 YYREEE (reference sequence). The CDR3 extends over 14 amino acids. V lost 2 bases, J lost 3 bases, and 11 bases lay in between. The CDR3 here is CASSFGLQKETQYF. CDR3 DNA: TGTGCCAGCAGCTTTGGGCTACAAAAAGAGACCCAGTACTTC.

This clone was recorded once. This chain links TRBV19 with TRBJ2-7, with TRBD1 identical over 9 bases. V was pared by 6 bases and J by 7 bases, with 4 bases of the junction left unmatched. The CDR3 consists of 12 residues. The germline CDR1 and CDR2 sequences are LNHDA and SQIVND (reference sequence). The DNA for the CDR3 is TGTGCCAGTAGACAGGGGGCGAATGAGCAGTACTTC. Amino acids: CASRQGANEQYF.

The CDR3: CASSSSVEKLFF. The CDR3 coding sequence is TGTGCCAGCAGCTCCTCAGTGGAAAAACTGTTTTTT. The chain recombines TRBV5-5 with TRBJ1-4; D remains ambiguous. The V and J ends lost 3 bases and 8 bases respectively, with 8 bases between them. This CDR3 has 12 amino acids. The germline gives CDR1 SGHKS, CDR2 YYEKEE (reference sequence).

The J gene is TRBJ1-2, the V gene TRBV15; TRBD1 is a possible D gene (5 bases). Trimming left V 0 bases short and J 4 bases short, with 12 bases between. Germline V gene sequence: CDR1 LNHNV, CDR2 YYDKDF (reference sequence). The CDR3 length is 15 residues. Written as DNA, the CDR3 is TGTGCCACCAGCAGAGAAGGAGGAGGGGTCTATGGCTACACCTTC. Translation: CATSREGGGVYGYTF.